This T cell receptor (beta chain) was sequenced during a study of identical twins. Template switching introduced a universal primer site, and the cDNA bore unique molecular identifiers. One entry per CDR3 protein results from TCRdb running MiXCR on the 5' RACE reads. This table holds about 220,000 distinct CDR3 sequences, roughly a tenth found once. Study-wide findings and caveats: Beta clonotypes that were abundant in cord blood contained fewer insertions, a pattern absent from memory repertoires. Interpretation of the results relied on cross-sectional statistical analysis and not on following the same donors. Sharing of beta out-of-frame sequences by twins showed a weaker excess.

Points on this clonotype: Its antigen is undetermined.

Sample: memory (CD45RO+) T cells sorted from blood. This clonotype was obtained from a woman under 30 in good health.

The CDR3: CASSLLPATTDTQYF. CDR3 in DNA: TGCGCCAGCAGCTTGCTGCCAGCTACTACAGATACGCAGTATTTT. This sequence joins TRBV5-1 and TRBJ2-3; D call uncertain. Looked up from germline, CDR1 is SGHRS and CDR2 is YFSETQ. V shed 1 base and J shed 3 bases, with 12 bases lying between them. CDR3 length: 15 residues.